This T cell receptor (beta chain) was recovered during a study of naive and memory T cell subsets. This clonotype was counted many times. Ligated cDNA underwent four rounds of PCR with nested alpha and beta constant region primers and SP2. TCRdb fed the 5' RACE reads into MiXCR, producing one record per CDR3 protein. The profile shows roughly 48,000 distinct CDR3 sequences, approximately 4.5% of them singletons. The library had UMIs added by 3' ligation of an oligonucleotide to TCR cDNA. RNA was extracted from 2.5 to 3 ml of whole blood of healthy adults. Cells were not sorted; total RNA input targeted roughly 1 to 1000 ng. V shed 5 bases and J shed 2 bases, with 4 bases lying between them. The CDR3 spans 12 residues.

V is TRBV12-3 or TRBV12-4 and J is TRBJ2-1; no reliable D call. This TCR was sampled from a female donor in good health. CDR3 amino acids: CASSPPYNEQFF. Here the CDR3 DNA reads TGTGCCAGCAGTCCCCCCTACAATGAGCAGTTCTTC.